Described below is a single T cell receptor beta chain sequence and its context. This CDR3 is 14 amino acids long. Trimming left V 0 bases short and J 8 bases short, with 11 bases between. Germline V gives CDR1 SGHTA, CDR2 FQGTGA. The sample belongs to a study of OX40 agonist ivuxolimab in advanced cancers. In the study overall: Patients were treated with intravenous ivuxolimab, dosed at 0.01 to 10 mg/kg and infused every 2 weeks. Dose-escalation subjects each had hepatocellular carcinoma, melanoma, renal cell or head and neck cancer.

Sequencing was performed with immunoSEQ multiplex PCR; in TCRdb, only in-frame clones are kept and a portion is missing. The table has roughly 50,000 clones, 60% to 80% seen once. Sequenced material: CD4+ or CD8+ T cells sorted from blood, taken in a trial of the OX40 agonist ivuxolimab. This chain links TRBV7-3 with TRBJ2-1; D may be TRBD2 (5 bases). The TCR comes from an adult with an advanced solid tumor such as melanoma, head and neck, liver or kidney cancer. The CDR3 nucleotides are TGTGCCAGCAGCTTAACGTTAGCGTTGGATGAGCAGTTCTTC. This sequence encodes CASSLTLALDEQFF.